The clone carrying this TCR beta chain showed up many times. Per the germline V gene, CDR1 is SNHLY and CDR2 is FYNNEI. The CDR3 has 13 residues. V trimming: 4 bases; J trimming: 3 bases; junction bases outside the gene matches: 2. This record comes from a study of neurological immune-mediated disorders. With 10-nucleotide random UMIs, 5'RACE was used to make the cDNA. TCRdb fed the 5' RACE reads into MiXCR, producing one record per CDR3 protein. Among about 74,000 distinct CDR3 sequences listed, 4% to 6% were seen once. Unsorted libraries were generated from 2 million PBMCs. These cells had been stored in RNAlater at -80 C.

This chain uses TRBV2 with TRBJ1-2, with TRBD1 matching over 7 bases. The clonotype originates from a man younger than 35 with multiple sclerosis. The sample taken for sequencing was PBMCs. For the CDR3, the DNA is TGTGCCAGCAGTGTCGACAGGGACTATGGCTACACCTTC. Its translation: CASSVDRDYGYTF. The complete variable domain, with remaining parts taken from reference TRBV2 and TRBJ1-2, reads EPEVTQTPSHQVTQMGQEVILRCVPISNHLYFYWYRQILGQKVEFLVSFYNNEISEKSEIFDDQFSVERPDGSNFTLKIRSTKLEDSAMYFCASSVDRDYGYTFGSGTRLTVV.